A single sample gave rise to the 27 T cell receptor beta chains below, sequenced in a study of T cells in Graves' hyperthyroidism and ophthalmopathy. The source material, RNA transcripts, was used to amplify TCR beta CDR3 regions. During a first-round RT-PCR of the TCR CDR3, the HTBI primer set was used. TCRdb fed the multiplex PCR reads into MiXCR, producing one record per CDR3 protein. This repertoire shows over 350,000 distinct CDR3 sequences, approximately 17% found once; its top ten account for 35% to 50%. Material for sequencing was blood. The receptors were gathered from a man younger than 35 with Graves' ophthalmopathy.

This clonotype has a count of ten or more. The V gene is TRBV7-6, the J gene TRBJ1-1; the D gene is possibly TRBD1 (6 bases). V was pared by 5 bases and J by 0 bases, with 10 bases between. CDR3 length: 14 amino acids. From germline, CDR1 is SGHVS and CDR2 FNYEAQ. This CDR3 is CASSAGQMNTEAFF. The DNA for the CDR3 is TGTGCCAGCAGCGCCGGACAGATGAACACTGAAGCTTTCTTT.

This clonotype was counted only a few times. The chain uses TRBV6-1 and TRBJ2-7; the D gene is possibly TRBD2 (6 bases). Per germline, CDR1 MNHNS and CDR2 SASEGT. V lost 6 bases, J lost 0 bases, and 15 bases lay in between. CDR3 size: 15 residues. This CDR3 is CASSMSGSYSYEQYF. The CDR3 DNA sequence: TGTGCCAGCAGCATGAGCGGGTCCTACTCCTACGAGCAGTACTTC.

This clonotype was counted between two and nine times. This sequence joins TRBV10-3 and TRBJ2-5; D may correspond to TRBD1 or TRBD2 (5 bases each). CDR1 is ENHRY, CDR2 SYGVKD, per germline. This CDR3 spans 16 amino acids. Trimming left V 4 bases short and J 3 bases short, with 18 bases between. The CDR3 loop reads CAISARIGTTEETQYF. The CDR3 DNA is TGTGCCATCAGTGCCAGGATCGGGACGACCGAAGAGACCCAGTACTTC.

There are a few counts of this clonotype. This chain uses TRBV20-1 with TRBJ1-4; D remains unclear. The CDR3 totals 16 residues. Between the trimmed V and J ends, which lost 0 bases and 5 bases, there was a span of 16 bases. The germline V gene encodes CDR1 DFQATT and CDR2 SNEGSKA (reference sequence). This CDR3 reads CSARDRSGSRNEKLFF. CDR3 DNA sequence: TGCAGTGCTAGAGATAGGTCGGGGAGTCGCAATGAAAAACTGTTTTTT.

The gene calls are TRBV7-9 and TRBJ2-2; no clear D. The CDR3 length is 14 residues. Germline V gene sequence: CDR1 SEHNR, CDR2 FQNEAQ (reference sequence). Trimming took 6 bases from V and 2 from J, leaving 10 bases between them. The CDR3 loop is CASRPASNTGELFF. The CDR3 coding sequence is TGTGCCAGCAGACCGGCAAGTAACACCGGGGAGCTGTTTTTT.

The chain is built from TRBV28 and TRBJ1-1; TRBD1 is a possible D gene (5 bases). Germline V lookup: CDR1 MDHEN, CDR2 SYDVKM. The CDR3 is made up of 12 amino acids. V lost 6 bases and J 11 bases, leaving 16 bases between the germline ends. CDR3 in amino acids: CASREGVPNAFF. CDR3 coding DNA: TGTGCCAGCAGAGAAGGGGTCCCTAATGCTTTCTTT.

This clonotype appeared many times. This sequence joins TRBV6-1 and TRBJ1-1, with TRBD1 matching 7 bases. CDR3 size: 13 residues. The germline CDR1 and CDR2 sequences are MNHNS and SASEGT. J was trimmed by 6 bases and V by 7 bases; bases with no gene match: 8. The CDR3 region is CASTLKGAAEAFF. CDR3 in DNA: TGTGCCAGCACCCTGAAGGGGGCGGCTGAAGCTTTCTTT.

This clonotype was counted only a few times. J is TRBJ1-5 and V is TRBV10-3; tentatively, D is TRBD1 (6 bases). The CDR3 extends over 13 amino acids. Germline CDR1 is ENHRY and CDR2 is SYGVKD. The germline V and J ends were trimmed by 0 bases and 7 bases, with 7 bases remaining between them. Here the CDR3 reads CAISESGGQPQHF. DNA for the CDR3: TGTGCCATCAGTGAGTCTGGGGGCCAGCCCCAGCATTTT.

This clonotype appeared many times. The chain carries TRBV12-3 or TRBV12-4 and TRBJ2-7; TRBD1 is a possible D gene (5 bases). V was cut by 6 bases and J by 0 bases, with 9 bases left in between. The CDR3 contains 13 residues. The CDR3 DNA is TGTGCCAGCAGCCCACAGGCCTCCTACGAGCAGTACTTC. Translated, it gives CASSPQASYEQYF.

V usage is TRBV4-1 and J usage is TRBJ1-1, with a tentative D call TRBD1 (5 bases). The CDR3 consists of 15 residues. V was cut by 0 bases and J by 6 bases, with 14 bases left in between. The germline CDR1 and CDR2 sequences are MGHRA and YSYEKL. The CDR3 here is CASSQEVSGWAEAFF. The CDR3 bases are TGCGCCAGCAGCCAAGAGGTGTCAGGGTGGGCTGAAGCTTTCTTT.

CDR3: CASSETSRDGYTF. CDR3 bases: TGCGCCAGCAGTGAGACAAGCCGGGATGGCTACACCTTC. The chain combines TRBV10-1 with TRBJ1-2; D uncertain. The germline V gene encodes CDR1 WNHNN and CDR2 SYGVQD (reference sequence). V lost 2 bases and J lost 6, with 10 bases in between. The CDR3 has 13 residues.

The sample holds many counts of this clonotype. The chain has TRBV12-3 or TRBV12-4 and TRBJ1-4; 8 bases map to TRBD1. CDR3 length: 13 amino acids. J was trimmed by 8 bases and V by 8 bases; bases with no gene match: 7. The CDR3 nucleotides read TGTGCCAGCCGGGACAGGCACATGGAAAAACTGTTTTTT. It is translated as CASRDRHMEKLFF.

In this sample, this clonotype turned up many times. The chain uses TRBV7-3 and TRBJ2-7, with a tentative D call TRBD2 (6 bases). With 5 bases removed from V and 5 bases from J, the gap between germline ends came to 16 bases. CDR1 SGHTA and CDR2 FQGTGA come from the germline V gene. The CDR3 extends over 14 amino acids. The CDR3 spells CASSLLSGGDEQYF. For the CDR3, the DNA is TGTGCCAGCAGCCTCCTTTCCGGGGGTGACGAGCAGTACTTC.

This clonotype was picked up many times. The chain links TRBV20-1 to TRBJ1-2; 8 bases are shared with TRBD1. Germline V gene data show CDR1 as DFQATT and CDR2 as SNEGSKA (reference sequence). J gave up 5 bases and V 0 bases, and 14 bases lay outside the gene matches. The CDR3 covers 17 residues. The DNA of the CDR3 is TGCAGTGCTAGAGACCCATCAAGGGGGACAGGCGTATATGGCTACACCTTC. It specifies CSARDPSRGTGVYGYTF.

The genes are TRBV27 and TRBJ2-3; the D gene is possibly TRBD1 (6 bases). The CDR3 contains 15 residues. V was cut by 3 bases and J by 4 bases, with 14 bases left in between. CDR1 is MNHEY and CDR2 is SMNVEV in the germline V gene (reference sequence). CDR3 sequence (DNA): TGTGCCAGCAGTTTGCAGGCAGGGGACGCAGATACGCAGTATTTT. Amino acids: CASSLQAGDADTQYF.

This clonotype was counted a few times. This CDR3 is CAISGLAGGQDTQYF. The CDR3 DNA reads as TGTGCCATCAGTGGTCTAGCGGGGGGGCAGGATACGCAGTATTTT. This chain connects TRBV10-3 to TRBJ2-3; TRBD2 matches 12 bases. From germline, CDR1 is ENHRY and CDR2 SYGVKD. This CDR3 region has 15 residues. V lost 4 bases and J lost 6; bases outside the gene matches: 5.

On this clonotype: At one end, the junction sequence differs from germline, possibly due to a read error. The chain combines TRBV5-1 with TRBJ2-3; 7 nucleotides line up with TRBD2. This CDR3 comprises 15 residues. From germline, CDR1 is SGHRS and CDR2 YFSETQ. CDR3 nucleotides: TGCGCCTGCAGCTTTACGGGAGGTAGCACAGATACGCAGTATTTT. Translating it yields CACSFTGGSTDTQYF. The variable domain in full, completed from reference TRBV5-1 and TRBJ2-3, reads KAGVTQTPRYLIKTRGQQVTLSCSPISGHRSVSWYQQTPGQGLQFLFEYFSETQRNKGNFPGRFSGRQFSNSRSEMNVSTLELGDSALYLCACSFTGGSTDTQYFGPGTRLTVL.

This clonotype was seen only a few times. The chain couples TRBV18 to TRBJ2-7, with 8 bases fitting TRBD1. Germline CDR1 is KGHSH and CDR2 is LQKENI. The CDR3 sequence is 16 residues long. Losses at the gene ends were 5 bases for V and 7 bases for J; bases not matched to a gene: 16. CDR3 residues: CASSGPPGTGMGEQYF. The DNA of the CDR3 is TGTGCCAGCTCAGGCCCTCCGGGGACAGGAATGGGGGAGCAGTACTTC.

This clonotype was counted only a few times. One end of the junction varies from germline; a read error may be responsible. The chain is built from TRBV5-1 and TRBJ2-7; the match to TRBD2 covers 12 bases. This CDR3 is built from 16 residues. CDR1 SGHRS and CDR2 YFSETQ come from the germline V gene. The CDR3 region is CASSSPSGGASYGQYF. As DNA, the CDR3 is TGCGCCAGCAGTTCCCCTAGCGGGGGGGCTTCCTACGGGCAGTACTTC.

This chain joins TRBV5-1 and TRBJ1-3; D gene ambiguous. Looked up from germline, CDR1 is SGHRS and CDR2 is YFSETQ. This CDR3 contains 17 residues. V lost 4 bases, J lost 0 bases, and 17 bases lay in between. CDR3 DNA: TGCGCCAGCAGCCGATACCAGGTGGGGAGCTCTGGAAACACCATATATTTT. Its protein product is CASSRYQVGSSGNTIYF. Variable domain in full (rest from reference TRBV5-1 and TRBJ1-3): KAGVTQTPRYLIKTRGQQVTLSCSPISGHRSVSWYQQTPGQGLQFLFEYFSETQRNKGNFPGRFSGRQFSNSRSEMNVSTLELGDSALYLCASSRYQVGSSGNTIYFGEGSWLTVV.

This clonotype appeared a few times. The gene calls are TRBV20-1 and TRBJ2-5; maybe TRBD2 (6 bases). The V and J ends lost 0 bases and 4 bases respectively, with 15 bases between them. Germline CDR1 and CDR2: DFQATT and SNEGSKA (reference sequence). CDR3 size: 15 residues. The CDR3 region is CSARDRRLEVETQYF. The CDR3 DNA reads TGCAGTGCTAGAGATAGGCGACTAGAGGTAGAGACCCAGTACTTC.

The chain employs TRBV7-3 and TRBJ2-1; 10 nucleotides line up with TRBD1. The CDR3 is 14 amino acids. CDR1 is SGHTA and CDR2 is FQGTGA in the germline V gene. The V gene end was trimmed by 5 bases and the J gene end by 8 bases; junction bases not matched to a gene: 6. The CDR3 spells CASSLGQGEYEQFF. CDR3 in DNA: TGTGCCAGCAGCCTCGGACAGGGGGAATATGAGCAGTTCTTC. The full variable domain, its missing parts supplied by reference TRBV7-3 and TRBJ2-1, is GAGVSQTPSNKVTEKGKYVELRCDPISGHTALYWYRQSLGQGPEFLIYFQGTGAADDSGLPNDRFFAVRPEGSVSTLKIQRTERGDSAVYLCASSLGQGEYEQFFGPGTRLTVL.

This clonotype has at least ten counts. This chain links TRBV7-9 with TRBJ2-5; TRBD1 is a possible D gene (5 bases). Germline loops: CDR1 SEHNR, CDR2 FQNEAQ (reference sequence). CDR3 length equals 15 residues. V was clipped by 6 bases and J by 3 bases, with 17 bases between them. The chain's CDR3 is CASRLRGKDEETQYF. CDR3 nucleotide sequence: TGTGCCAGCAGGCTAAGGGGCAAGGACGAAGAGACCCAGTACTTC.

As for this clonotype: This is likely a read error, given that the CDR3 carries no conserved phenylalanine or tryptophan at its end. The chain recombines TRBV7-3 with TRBJ1-2; no definite D call. CDR1 is SGHTA and CDR2 is FQGTGA in the germline V gene. This CDR3 is built from 13 residues. The V end was cut by 2 bases, the J end by 4 bases, with 8 bases between. This CDR3 reads CASSLPGGYGYTL. The CDR3 DNA reads TGTGCCAGCAGCTTACCAGGCGGCTATGGCTACACCCTC.

The rearrangement uses TRBV5-1 and TRBJ2-1; D ambiguous. The CDR3 loop spans 14 amino acids. Trimming took off 3 bases at V and 5 bases at J, with 12 bases between the two ends. Germline loops: CDR1 SGHRS, CDR2 YFSETQ. The CDR3 protein is CASSSRMRNNEQFF. In DNA form, the CDR3 reads TGCGCCAGCAGCTCTAGGATGAGAAACAATGAGCAGTTCTTC. Full variable domain (remainder filled in from reference TRBV5-1 and TRBJ2-1): KAGVTQTPRYLIKTRGQQVTLSCSPISGHRSVSWYQQTPGQGLQFLFEYFSETQRNKGNFPGRFSGRQFSNSRSEMNVSTLELGDSALYLCASSSRMRNNEQFFGPGTRLTVL.

This clonotype was counted ten times or more. This chain links TRBV11-2 with TRBJ2-7; 7 bases align to TRBD1. The V gene end was trimmed by 3 bases and the J gene end by 0 bases; junction bases not matched to a gene: 11. The CDR3 extends over 17 amino acids. The germline gives CDR1 SGHAT, CDR2 FQNNGV. CDR3 sequence: CASSFSSPGQSSYEQYF. CDR3 coding DNA: TGTGCCAGCAGCTTTAGTTCCCCGGGACAGAGCTCCTACGAGCAGTACTTC.

CDR3 DNA sequence: TGTGCCAGCTCACCAAGTTCCAGGTCCCGAGGAATGAACACTGAAGCTTTCTTT. Amino acids: CASSPSSRSRGMNTEAFF. The chain carries TRBV18 and TRBJ1-1; the D is unclear. This CDR3 has 18 residues. The germline V gene encodes CDR1 KGHSH and CDR2 LQKENI. V lost 2 bases, J lost 0 bases, and 19 bases lay in between.